These T cell receptor beta chains were read from a single sample in a study. TCRdb analysed the RT-PCR reads with MiXCR anew, one entry per CDR3 protein. The data show about 700,000 distinct CDR3 sequences, 14% seen once. The material sequenced was memory CD4+ T cells from blood. The receptors shown here come from a female donor in good health, serving as a healthy control. Each CDR3 is given with its conserved first and last residue. D genes are given only for firm matches. Expanded clones are given a class, and other clones once, few, many or no size at all.

D,J,size,V,DNA,CDR3
.,TRBJ1-1,many,TRBV20-1,TGCAGTGCAAGGCGGCAGAACACTGAAGCTTTCTTT,CSARRQNTEAFF
.,TRBJ2-7,many,TRBV5-1,TGCGCCAGCAGCTTGGTAGGACCAAACTACGAGCAGTACTTC,CASSLVGPNYEQYF
TRBD1,TRBJ2-3,.,TRBV28,TGTGCCAGCAGTTTTGGGGACAGGGACACAGATACGCAGTATTTT,CASSFGDRDTDTQYF
TRBD2,TRBJ2-2,.,TRBV11-2,TGTGCCAGCAGCCCTGGGGCTAGCGGGGGGGCCCCCGGGGAGCTGTTTTTT,CASSPGASGGAPGELFF
.,TRBJ2-1,.,TRBV20-1,TGCAGTGCTTCGACTGCCCCCGGGGAGTTCTTC,CSASTAPGEFF
TRBD2,TRBJ2-1,few,TRBV7-6,TGTGCCAGCAGCGAGGGGAGCGGGAGAACCTACAATGAGCAGTTCTTC,CASSEGSGRTYNEQFF
.,TRBJ2-7,few,TRBV6-5,TGTGCCAGCGGCCCGGGGGGCGCAGTCCCCGAGCAGTACTTC,CASGPGGAVPEQYF
TRBD2,TRBJ2-2,.,TRBV5-1,TGCGCCAGCAGCTTGGGACTAGCGGCCCCCGGGGAGCTGTTTTTT,CASSLGLAAPGELFF
.,TRBJ1-5,few,TRBV7-9,TGTGCCAGCAGCTTATCAGGGGCGAGTCAGCCCCAGCATTTT,CASSLSGASQPQHF
.,TRBJ2-1,few,TRBV7-2,TGTGCCAGCAGCTCAGGAGGGGGTGGGTCCTACAATGAGCAGTTCTTC,CASSSGGGGSYNEQFF
TRBD2,TRBJ2-3,many,TRBV29-1,TGCAGCGGAAACGGGGGGTCCCATACGCAGTATTTT,CSGNGGSHTQYF
TRBD1,TRBJ2-5,.,TRBV5-5,TGTGCCAGCAGCTTGGACAGGGGATGGGAGACCCAGTACTTC,CASSLDRGWETQYF
TRBD1,TRBJ2-7,many,TRBV5-1,TGCGCCAGCAGCCCGGGGGCTGGGACAGGAACCCACGAGCAGTACTTC,CASSPGAGTGTHEQYF
TRBD2,TRBJ2-1,few,TRBV20-1,TGCAGTGCTAGAGGAGCGGGAGGGACTGAGCAGTTCTTC,CSARGAGGTEQFF
.,TRBJ2-3,once,TRBV18,TGTGCCAGCTCACCCATCCAGGGTCAGACAGATACGCAGTATTTT,CASSPIQGQTDTQYF
.,TRBJ1-1,.,TRBV11-2,TGTGCCAGCAGCTTAGATCCAACCGGGACTGAAGCTTTCTTT,CASSLDPTGTEAFF
TRBD2,TRBJ2-1,.,TRBV7-3,TGTGCCAGCAGCCAAAGCGGGGGGGGCAGGAATGAGCAGTTCTTC,CASSQSGGGRNEQFF
TRBD1,TRBJ2-7,many,TRBV6-6,TGTGCCAGCAGACTCCACAGGGGCGAGCAGTACTTC,CASRLHRGEQYF
.,TRBJ2-1,many,TRBV20-1,TGCAGTGCGATTCCTAGTGGGGGGTATGAGCAGTTCTTC,CSAIPSGGYEQFF
.,TRBJ2-5,.,TRBV9,TGTGCCAGCATCCTCATTTTAGAGAAGACCCAGTACTTC,CASILILEKTQYF
.,TRBJ2-4,many,TRBV20-1,TGCAGTGCTAGAGTGGGGCCAACCAAAAACATTCAGTACTTC,CSARVGPTKNIQYF
TRBD2,TRBJ2-5,.,TRBV5-1,TGCGCCAGCAGCTTGCAGCCGGGACGGGGGGAAGAGACCCAGTACTTC,CASSLQPGRGEETQYF
TRBD2,TRBJ2-1,.,TRBV3-1,TGTGCCAGCAGGCCTACTAGCGGGAGTTTCTATGAGCAGTTCTTC,CASRPTSGSFYEQFF
.,TRBJ2-3,few,TRBV5-1,TGCGCCAGCAGCGGAGGGTTTGAAGATACGCAGTATTTT,CASSGGFEDTQYF
TRBD1,TRBJ1-3,.,TRBV5-5,TGTGCCAGCAGCTTGCAGGGGGCGCCCGGAAACACCATATATTTT,CASSLQGAPGNTIYF
.,TRBJ1-6,many,TRBV12-3/TRBV12-4,TGTGCCAGCAGTTTAGGGGCTAGTAATTCACCCCTCCACTTT,CASSLGASNSPLHF
TRBD1,TRBJ1-6,few,TRBV6-5,TGTGCCAGCAGACAGGGGTCGAGTAATTCACCCCTCCACTTT,CASRQGSSNSPLHF
.,TRBJ2-5,.,TRBV7-2,TGTGCCAGCAGCTTCTACAAGACCCAGTACTTC,CASSFYKTQYF
.,TRBJ1-2,few,TRBV6-6,TGTGCCAGCAGTCCCCGTACCGGGTATGGTGGCTACACCTTC,CASSPRTGYGGYTF
TRBD2,TRBJ2-7,few,TRBV20-1,TGCAGTGCTAGAGCTGGGACTAGCGGGTTGATCGAGCAGTACTTC,CSARAGTSGLIEQYF
.,TRBJ2-4,many,TRBV20-1,TGCAGTGCTAGTCCGGGAACAAACATTCAGTACTTC,CSASPGTNIQYF
TRBD1,TRBJ2-2,.,TRBV25-1,TGTGCCAGCAGTCGATTGGACAGGTCTCTTCGCGGGGAGCTGTTTTTT,CASSRLDRSLRGELFF
TRBD2,TRBJ2-5,.,TRBV5-1,TGCGCCAGCAGCCCCGGATCCACGGGGGGGCGACAAGAGACCCAGTACTTC,CASSPGSTGGRQETQYF
.,TRBJ2-1,.,TRBV18,TGTGCCAGCTCACCATTACAAGCTTCCGGCAATGAGCAGTTCTTC,CASSPLQASGNEQFF
.,TRBJ2-3,.,TRBV14,TGTGCCAGCAGCCGGTCCACTTCGATCTACACAGATACGCAGTATTTT,CASSRSTSIYTDTQYF
TRBD1,TRBJ2-7,.,TRBV6-2/TRBV6-3,TGTGCCAGCAGTACACATGGGACAGGGATCTACGAGCAGTACTTC,CASSTHGTGIYEQYF
TRBD2,TRBJ2-3,many,TRBV7-2,TGTGCCAGCAGAACCACTAGCGGGAGGGCCACAGATACGCAGTATTTT,CASRTTSGRATDTQYF
TRBD1,TRBJ1-2,.,TRBV5-1,TGCGCCAGCAGCTTGGAGGGACAGGGGGCGGAGGGCTACACCTTC,CASSLEGQGAEGYTF
.,TRBJ2-1,few,TRBV12-3/TRBV12-4,TGTGCCAGCAGCCCCAGCGTAGGGTACAATGAGCAGTTCTTC,CASSPSVGYNEQFF
.,TRBJ1-5,.,TRBV5-1,TGCGCCAGCAGCCTAGGGGGGGATATAACCAATCAGCCCCAGCATTTT,CASSLGGDITNQPQHF
TRBD2,TRBJ2-7,many,TRBV20-1,TGCAGTGCTACCCCGACGACGGGACTAGCGGTCTACGAGCAGTACTTC,CSATPTTGLAVYEQYF
.,TRBJ2-5,.,TRBV5-4,TGTGCCAGCAGCAGACCCGGGACGGCCCAAGAGACCCAGTACTTC,CASSRPGTAQETQYF
TRBD2,TRBJ2-4,few,TRBV7-6,TGTGCCAGCAGCTTAGCCTCTGGCGGGAGTTTCAACATTCAGTACTTC,CASSLASGGSFNIQYF
.,TRBJ1-2,.,TRBV6-5,TGTGCCAGCAGCCCTTCGACAGCTAACTATGGCTACACCTTC,CASSPSTANYGYTF
TRBD1,TRBJ1-2,many,TRBV6-1,TGTGCCAGCAGTGCCAGACAGGGCTCCTTCGACTATGGCTACACCTTC,CASSARQGSFDYGYTF
.,TRBJ2-7,few,TRBV5-4,TGTGCCAGCAGTTCTAGCAGGATGGGCTACGAGCAGTACTTC,CASSSSRMGYEQYF
.,TRBJ2-5,.,TRBV29-1,TGCAGCGCCTCGACCAACCGAGAGACCCAGTACTTC,CSASTNRETQYF
TRBD1,TRBJ2-7,few,TRBV24-1,TGTGCCACCAGTGATTTGTCAGGGGGCTCCTACGAGCAGTACTTC,CATSDLSGGSYEQYF